The 10 T cell receptor beta chains below were found in one sample sequenced in a study of response to subunit inactivated influenza vaccine. TCRdb redid the calling of the RT-PCR reads with MiXCR, one entry per CDR3 protein. The table records about 530,000 distinct CDR3 sequences, around 11% of them present only once. The sequencing used PBMCs from blood, collected on the day of vaccination. All receptors come from a man aged 50 to 59 who received an inactivated influenza vaccine.

The chain couples TRBV20-1 to TRBJ1-5; TRBD1 is a possible D gene (6 bases). CDR3 length equals 16 residues. With 3 bases removed from V and 3 bases from J, the gap between germline ends came to 18 bases. Per the germline V gene, CDR1 is DFQATT and CDR2 is SNEGSKA (reference sequence). The CDR3, as DNA: TGCAGTGCTAGGGGGAGCGTCAGGGGATCCAATCAGCCCCAGCATTTT. Protein product: CSARGSVRGSNQPQHF.

This clonotype was picked up a small number of times. The chain couples TRBV4-2 to TRBJ1-2, with D possibly TRBD1 on 6 matching bases. This CDR3 comprises 17 residues. CDR1 is LGHNA and CDR2 is YNFKEQ in the germline V gene. The V end was cut by 0 bases, the J end by 1 base, with 15 bases between. CDR3 loop: CASSQERGRGLNYGYTF. CDR3 DNA sequence: TGTGCCAGCAGCCAAGAGAGGGGCAGGGGCCTTAACTATGGCTACACCTTC.

This clonotype was seen many times. The CDR3 spells CASSHGQGAPQYF. The CDR3 nucleotides read TGTGCCAGCAGTCACGGACAGGGCGCACCTCAGTACTTC. This chain uses TRBV27 with TRBJ2-7; 8 bases fit TRBD1. The length of the CDR3 is 13 residues. V lost 5 bases and J lost 10; bases outside the gene matches: 10. The V gene's germline CDR1 is MNHEY and CDR2 SMNVEV (reference sequence).

This clonotype was seen a handful of times. The rearrangement uses TRBV20-1 and TRBJ2-5; TRBD2 might be the D (6 bases). The CDR3 loop spans 15 amino acids. Germline V gives CDR1 DFQATT, CDR2 SNEGSKA (reference sequence). Trimming took 3 bases from V and 1 from J, leaving 15 bases between them. The CDR3 DNA reads TGCAGTGCTAGGGCCCTTGGGGACTTCCAAGAGACCCAGTACTTC. Encoded protein: CSARALGDFQETQYF.

This clonotype was counted between two and nine times. This chain uses TRBV20-1 with TRBJ2-1; D remains ambiguous. CDR3 size: 10 residues. The germline gives CDR1 DFQATT, CDR2 SNEGSKA (reference sequence). Trimming cost V 6 bases and J 10 bases, with 10 bases left between them. In DNA form, the CDR3 reads TGCAGTGCGGGATCCCGAGAGCAGTTCTTC. Translated: CSAGSREQFF.

The rearrangement links TRBV6-2 or TRBV6-3 to TRBJ2-5, with TRBD1 matching over 7 bases. This CDR3 has 15 residues. The J segment lost 5 bases and the V segment lost 5 bases, leaving 11 bases of the junction unmatched. Germline V gene lookup returns CDR1 MNHEY and CDR2 SVGEGT. In DNA, the CDR3 is TGTGCCAGCAGTGACCCACAGGGGCTCCACGAGACCCAGTACTTC. Its translation: CASSDPQGLHETQYF.

The chain carries TRBV6-2 or TRBV6-3 and TRBJ1-2; D uncertain. The V and J ends lost 2 bases and 6 bases respectively, with 10 bases between them. The CDR3 is 13 amino acids. Germline V CDR1 and CDR2: MNHEY, SVGEGT. This CDR3 reads CASSYVSRNGYTF. CDR3 nucleotide sequence: TGTGCCAGCAGTTACGTGTCCCGCAATGGCTACACCTTC.

This clonotype was recorded many times. The chain is built from TRBV7-9 and TRBJ2-1; either TRBD1 or TRBD2 may supply D (5 bases each). CDR1 and CDR2 (germline): SEHNR, FQNEAQ (reference sequence). This CDR3 spans 15 amino acids. V was shortened by 5 bases and J by 5 bases, with 16 bases between the two germline ends. Written as DNA, the CDR3 is TGTGCCAGCAGCGGCCCCGGGACCGCCGACAATGAGCAGTTCTTC. This codes for CASSGPGTADNEQFF.

This chain links TRBV5-1 with TRBJ2-5; D is unclear. This CDR3 is built from 15 residues. V was shortened by 0 bases and J by 2 bases, with 11 bases between the two germline ends. Germline V lookup: CDR1 SGHRS, CDR2 YFSETQ. This CDR3 is CASSLEGVTQETQYF. The CDR3 DNA reads as TGCGCCAGCAGCTTGGAGGGTGTTACTCAAGAGACCCAGTACTTC.

This chain connects TRBV4-3 to TRBJ2-1; weak D call: TRBD1 (6 bases). Germline V gene sequence: CDR1 LGHNA, CDR2 YSLEER. This CDR3 has 16 residues. Trimming cost V 3 bases and J 12 bases, with 24 bases left between them. In nucleotides, the CDR3 is TGCGCCAGCAGCCAGGAACCCGGGACACGGGCAAGGGGGCAGTTCTTC. It specifies CASSQEPGTRARGQFF.